Listed here is a single TCR beta chain. This specimen comes from a study of CD8+ T cells in alopecia areata. cDNA serving as the sequencing template came from extracted, reverse transcribed RNA. Assay: immunoSEQ multiplex PCR; the TCRdb copy retains only in-frame clones and omits some. The sample includes 70,000 or so clones, approximately 28% of them seen just once. Germline CDR1 and CDR2: SEHNR and FQNEAQ (reference sequence). V dropped 3 bases and J dropped 2 bases, with 10 bases sitting between them. The CDR3 totals 14 residues. The sample's treatment: oral pan-JAK inhibitor, 5-10 mg twice daily. The rearrangement links TRBV7-9 to TRBJ2-5; perhaps TRBD1 as D (6 bases). Sequenced material: CD8+ T cells sorted from blood, taken at week 4, from a patient treated with tofacitinib. The source of this sequence is a human donor with alopecia areata. The CDR3 coding sequence is TGTGCCAGCAGCTTGATGGACAGTCAAGAGACCCAGTACTTC. Its translation is CASSLMDSQETQYF.